Following are 29 T cell receptor beta chains from one sample sequenced in a study of CD8 T cells in Susac syndrome. The authors reverse transcribed roughly 0.5 to 1 ug RNA with random hexamers. TCRdb re-derived calls from the immunoSEQ multiplex PCR reads in MiXCR, one entry per CDR3 protein. The data show 100,000 to 150,000 distinct CDR3 sequences, 93% seen once. The specimen was CD8+ T cells from PBMCs. The receptor set was obtained from a human donor with multiple sclerosis.

The chain recombines TRBV7-2 with TRBJ1-1, with no clear D. Germline V gene lookup returns CDR1 SGHTA and CDR2 FQGNSA. V dropped 4 bases and J dropped 7 bases, with 16 bases sitting between them. CDR3 size: 14 residues. CDR3 residues: CASSYGSGRIEAFF. The CDR3 nucleotides are TGTGCCAGCAGCTATGGATCCGGGAGGATTGAAGCTTTCTTT.

The J gene is TRBJ2-1, the V gene TRBV13; D possibly uses TRBD1 or TRBD2 (5 bases each). Germline CDR1 reads PRHDT; CDR2 reads FYEKMQ (reference sequence). CDR3 length: 11 residues. V was pared by 7 bases and J by 7 bases, with 8 bases between. This CDR3 is CASKWGNEQFF. Here the CDR3 DNA reads TGTGCCAGCAAGTGGGGGAATGAGCAGTTCTTC.

This chain connects TRBV7-2 to TRBJ2-7; D possibly corresponds to TRBD1 (6 bases). This CDR3 has 13 amino acids. V was cut by 2 bases and J by 4 bases, with 9 bases left in between. Germline V gives CDR1 SGHTA, CDR2 FQGNSA. The chain's CDR3 is CASSLNRVYEQYV. In DNA, the CDR3 is TGTGCCAGCAGCTTAAACAGGGTTTACGAGCAGTACGTC.

V and J are TRBV2 and TRBJ2-7, with 8 bases that match TRBD1. This CDR3 has 18 amino acids. V dropped 7 bases and J dropped 1; count of bases not matched to a gene: 18. Germline V gene sequence: CDR1 SNHLY, CDR2 FYNNEI. Here the CDR3 DNA reads TGTGCCAGCAATCCGGACAGGGTCGCAGCAGGTCAATCCTACGAGCAGTACGTC. This codes for CASNPDRVAAGQSYEQYV.

V usage is TRBV5-6 and J usage is TRBJ1-1, with TRBD1 as a possible D gene (5 bases). Germline CDR1 is SGHDT and CDR2 is YYEEEE. V was clipped by 3 bases and J by 3 bases, with 9 bases between them. The length of the CDR3 is 13 residues. CDR3 residues: CASSWGTDTEAFF. DNA of the CDR3: TGTGCCAGCAGCTGGGGCACCGACACTGAAGCTTTCTTT.

The rearrangement joins TRBV12-3 or TRBV12-4 to TRBJ1-2, with D tentatively TRBD1 (6 bases). With 4 bases removed from V and 8 bases from J, the gap between germline ends came to 17 bases. The CDR3 totals 14 residues. This CDR3 is CASSSNRASYGYTF. CDR3 sequence (DNA): TGTGCCAGCAGTTCTAACAGGGCTTCCTACGGCTACACCTTC.

The V gene is TRBV5-1, the J gene TRBJ1-2; D remains unclear. Germline V CDR1 and CDR2: SGHRS, YFSETQ. The V and J ends lost 0 bases and 4 bases respectively, with 7 bases between them. The CDR3 spans 13 residues. The CDR3 coding sequence is TGCGCCAGCAGCTTGGAACAGCCCTATGGCTACACCTTC. It yields the protein CASSLEQPYGYTF.

The CDR3 reads CASSLFSGASTDTQYF. The CDR3 nucleotides are TGTGCCAGCAGCTTATTCAGCGGGGCGAGCACAGATACGCAGTATTTT. The chain combines TRBV7-9 with TRBJ2-3; 7 bases line up with TRBD2. Unmatched junction bases numbered 5, after V lost 2 bases and J lost 0 bases. The CDR3 runs 16 residues. Germline V gene lookup returns CDR1 SEHNR and CDR2 FQNEAQ (reference sequence).

This clonotype was seen just once. V usage is TRBV2 and J usage is TRBJ1-5; D gene ambiguous. CDR3 length: 11 amino acids. Trimming took 6 bases from V and 5 from J, leaving 5 bases between them. Germline CDR1 reads SNHLY; CDR2 reads FYNNEI. As DNA, the CDR3 is TGTGCCAGCAGGAAGGATCAGCCCCAGCATTTT. The encoded protein is CASRKDQPQHF.

The chain couples TRBV5-4 to TRBJ2-7; D remains unclear. The CDR3 is made up of 14 amino acids. Germline V gene sequence: CDR1 SGHNT, CDR2 YYREEE (reference sequence). V lost 3 bases, J lost 2 bases, and 12 bases lay in between. The CDR3 DNA sequence: TGTGCCAGCAGCTCCGGCAGGATAACCTACGAGCAGTACTTC. This gives the protein CASSSGRITYEQYF.

The rearrangement links TRBV7-6 to TRBJ2-1; TRBD2 aligns across 11 bases. Germline CDR1 SGHVS, CDR2 FNYEAQ. The CDR3 consists of 16 residues. V gave up 1 base and J gave up 9 bases; unmatched junction bases: 8. CDR3 residues: CASSLGSSGRFSEQFF. The CDR3 DNA reads as TGTGCCAGCAGCTTAGGGTCTAGCGGGAGGTTTTCTGAGCAGTTCTTC.

CDR3 sequence: CASSPSTGAYEQYF. CDR3 in DNA: TGTGCCAGCAGTCCCTCGACAGGGGCGTACGAGCAGTACTTC. This chain uses TRBV27 with TRBJ2-7, with TRBD1 identical over 8 bases. The CDR3 has 14 residues. CDR1 is MNHEY, CDR2 SMNVEV, per germline (reference sequence). The V segment lost 5 bases and the J segment 4 bases; nucleotides outside the gene matches: 7.

The rearrangement links TRBV19 to TRBJ2-2, with TRBD2 identical over 14 bases. Unmatched junction bases numbered 13, after V lost 7 bases and J lost 6 bases. Germline V CDR1 and CDR2: LNHDA, SQIVND (reference sequence). There are 18 residues in the CDR3. Written as DNA, the CDR3 is TGTGCCAGTACCAAAACTGGACTAGCGGGAGGAGGTCCCGGGGAGCTGTTTTTT. It translates to CASTKTGLAGGGPGELFF.

The chain combines TRBV10-3 with TRBJ2-7; D not certain. V was trimmed by 0 bases and J by 4 bases, leaving 4 bases between them. The CDR3 spans 12 residues. Germline CDR1 is ENHRY and CDR2 is SYGVKD. The CDR3 DNA follows: TGTGCCATCAGTGAGTCCATTTACGAGCAGTACGTC. Protein product: CAISESIYEQYV.

The V gene is TRBV10-3, the J gene TRBJ2-1; D gene ambiguous. This CDR3 is built from 14 residues. CDR1 and CDR2 from the germline V gene are ENHRY and SYGVKD. The V end was cut by 6 bases, the J end by 10 bases, with 19 bases between. CDR3 sequence (DNA): TGTGCCATCAGGGCAATTGGTCTTGGCGGAGAGCAGTTCTTC. Amino acids: CAIRAIGLGGEQFF.

This sequence joins TRBV6-5 and TRBJ1-2, with D perhaps TRBD1 (5 bases). Per the germline V gene, CDR1 is MNHEY and CDR2 is SVGAGI. Trimming took off 8 bases at V and 3 bases at J, with 13 bases between the two ends. CDR3 size: 13 residues. The CDR3 region is CASGAGLDYGYTF. CDR3 sequence (DNA): TGTGCCAGCGGGGCAGGGTTGGACTATGGCTACACCTTC.

This clonotype was detected only once. This sequence joins TRBV12-3 or TRBV12-4 and TRBJ1-2; D might be TRBD1 (6 bases). The length of the CDR3 is 13 residues. V lost 4 bases to trimming and J lost 2 bases, with 8 bases between them. The CDR3 DNA reads as TGTGCCAGCAGTTGGACAGTAAACTATGGCTACACCTTC. Translation: CASSWTVNYGYTF.

The chain combines TRBV5-1 with TRBJ1-1, with no clear D. Per germline, CDR1 SGHRS and CDR2 YFSETQ. The CDR3 consists of 11 residues. The V end lost 7 bases, the J end lost 5 bases, and 9 bases lay between the germline ends. The CDR3 DNA follows: TGCGCCAGCCGAATGGGGACTGAAGCTTTCTTT. It translates to CASRMGTEAFF.

This chain connects TRBV5-6 to TRBJ2-7, with D possibly matching TRBD2 (6 bases). Germline V gives CDR1 SGHDT, CDR2 YYEEEE. This CDR3 comprises 12 residues. Trimming removed 3 bases at V and 7 bases at J, with 11 bases between. CDR3 residues: CASSSAAGEQYF. CDR3 nucleotides: TGTGCCAGCAGCTCGGCCGCGGGGGAGCAGTACTTC.

The chain carries TRBV5-5 and TRBJ2-7, with 8 bases matching TRBD2. Germline V gene sequence: CDR1 SGHKS, CDR2 YYEKEE (reference sequence). The CDR3 runs 14 residues. V lost 2 bases and J lost 3; bases outside the gene matches: 4. The CDR3 loop is CASSLVGRDYEQYV. In DNA form, the CDR3 reads TGTGCCAGCAGCTTAGTCGGGAGGGACTACGAGCAGTACGTC.

This rearrangement joins TRBV5-5 to TRBJ1-1, with 7 bases that match TRBD1. Germline V gene sequence: CDR1 SGHKS, CDR2 YYEKEE (reference sequence). CDR3 length: 13 residues. V dropped 4 bases and J dropped 7; count of bases not matched to a gene: 7. This CDR3 is CASSLRTGHEAFF. The CDR3 nucleotides read TGTGCCAGCAGCCTGAGGACAGGTCATGAAGCTTTCTTT.

The chain recombines TRBV5-1 with TRBJ2-2; TRBD2 matches 12 bases. Germline assignment: CDR1 SGHRS and CDR2 YFSETQ. The trim removed 4 bases at V and 5 bases at J, leaving 3 bases unmatched. This CDR3 is 15 amino acids long. The CDR3 region is CASSPTSGRTGELFF. The DNA of the CDR3 is TGCGCCAGCAGCCCGACTAGCGGGAGAACCGGGGAGCTGTTTTTT. The full variable domain, completed using reference TRBV5-1 and TRBJ2-2, is KAGVTQTPRYLIKTRGQQVTLSCSPISGHRSVSWYQQTPGQGLQFLFEYFSETQRNKGNFPGRFSGRQFSNSRSEMNVSTLELGDSALYLCASSPTSGRTGELFFGEGSRLTVL.

The chain links TRBV2 to TRBJ2-7; D is uncertain. Trimming stripped 2 bases from V and 3 bases from J, with 14 bases between. The CDR3 runs to 15 residues. The germline V gene encodes CDR1 SNHLY and CDR2 FYNNEI. CDR3 in DNA: TGTGCCAGCAGTGAACCCGGGTTCGGGTTCTACGAGCAGTACGTC. Its translation: CASSEPGFGFYEQYV.

The J gene is TRBJ2-5, the V gene TRBV14, with unresolved D. Germline V gives CDR1 SGHDN, CDR2 FVKESK. The CDR3 sequence is 13 residues long. Deletions cut 5 bases from V and 7 bases from J, with 14 bases between. Here the CDR3 reads CASSYRDLRTQYF. The CDR3 DNA follows: TGTGCCAGCAGCTACAGAGATCTAAGGACCCAGTACTTC.

V usage is TRBV15 and J usage is TRBJ1-1; TRBD1 might be the D (6 bases). Trimming removed 0 bases at V and 6 bases at J, with 14 bases between. Germline V CDR1 and CDR2: LNHNV, YYDKDF (reference sequence). The CDR3 runs to 15 residues. The CDR3 DNA is TGTGCCACCAGCAGAGATCGGGGGGCTATGGCTGAAGCTTTCTTT. Translating it yields CATSRDRGAMAEAFF.

The chain employs TRBV27 and TRBJ2-1; D remains ambiguous. With 3 bases removed from V and 0 bases from J, the gap between germline ends came to 9 bases. The germline gives CDR1 MNHEY, CDR2 SMNVEV (reference sequence). The CDR3 length is 15 residues. The CDR3 loop is CASSFSSSSYNEQFF. In nucleotides, the CDR3 is TGTGCCAGCAGTTTCTCCAGTAGCTCCTACAATGAGCAGTTCTTC.

The chain combines TRBV20-1 with TRBJ2-1; D remains ambiguous. Trimming left V 6 bases short and J 0 bases short, with 12 bases between. The CDR3 runs 14 residues. Looked up from germline, CDR1 is DFQATT and CDR2 is SNEGSKA (reference sequence). The CDR3 DNA reads as TGCAGTGCGCCCGACACGAGCTCCTACAATGAGCAGTTCTTC. Protein sequence: CSAPDTSSYNEQFF.

This clonotype was counted only a few times. This chain connects TRBV9 to TRBJ2-7; D is possibly TRBD2 (6 bases). This CDR3 comprises 14 residues. Per the germline V gene, CDR1 is SGDLS and CDR2 is YYNGEE. Trimming removed 0 bases at V and 2 bases at J, with 9 bases between. The CDR3 sequence is CASSVGAGTYEQYF. In DNA form, the CDR3 reads TGTGCCAGCAGCGTAGGTGCGGGGACCTACGAGCAGTACTTC.

The chain is built from TRBV13 and TRBJ2-7, with D tentatively TRBD1 or TRBD2 (5 bases each). From germline, CDR1 is PRHDT and CDR2 FYEKMQ (reference sequence). Trimming cost V 5 bases and J 1 base, with 12 bases left between them. This CDR3 is built from 14 residues. CDR3 protein: CASSPGGGSYEQYF. DNA of the CDR3: TGTGCCAGCAGCCCTGGTGGGGGTTCCTACGAGCAGTACTTC.